Listed here are 14 T cell receptor beta chains from one sample, sequenced in a study of technical replicates of blood from a handful of donors (TCRdb year 2017). Library preparation was by the immunoSEQ multiplex PCR assay. Imported from immuneACCESS, the table was reduced by TCRdb to in-frame sequences with V and J called. These copies leave out some clones; in studies compared against another copy, an unresolved V gene accounts for under half, and the cause of the remainder is not known. The table for this sample lists around 93,000 clones; approximately 94% of them were counted only once. About 0.3% of the sample lies in the top ten. The specimen sequenced was T cells isolated from PBMCs. The receptors come from a human donor in good health.

V is TRBV28 and J is TRBJ1-5; D may be TRBD1 (6 bases). V was shortened by 3 bases and J by 6 bases, with 12 bases between the two germline ends. CDR1 MDHEN and CDR2 SYDVKM come from the germline V gene. The CDR3 is made up of 14 amino acids. The CDR3 is CASSFPGEGQPQHF. The CDR3 DNA reads TGTGCCAGCAGTTTCCCAGGGGAGGGTCAGCCCCAGCATTTT.

The chain joins TRBV7-2 to TRBJ1-1; TRBD1 is a possible D gene (5 bases). V was clipped by 6 bases and J by 4 bases, with 12 bases between them. The CDR3 runs to 13 residues. CDR1 is SGHTA and CDR2 is FQGNSA in the germline V gene. CDR3 sequence (DNA): TGTGCCAGCAGGTCCGGCGGGGGCACTGAAGCTTTCTTT. Its translation: CASRSGGGTEAFF.

The chain recombines TRBV11-2 with TRBJ1-5; a weak D match, TRBD1 (5 bases). Looked up from germline, CDR1 is SGHAT and CDR2 is FQNNGV. The CDR3 is made up of 14 amino acids. Trimming pared 1 base from V and 7 bases from J, leaving 11 bases between. CDR3 sequence reads: CASSLGQGGQPQHF. CDR3 DNA: TGTGCCAGCAGCTTAGGGCAGGGCGGCCAGCCCCAGCATTTT.

The chain has TRBV9 and TRBJ2-7, with D hard to call. V was trimmed by 0 bases and J by 4 bases, leaving 5 bases between them. The CDR3 runs 12 residues. In germline, CDR1 is SGDLS, CDR2 YYNGEE. This chain's CDR3 is CASSVDGYEQYF. The DNA for the CDR3 is TGTGCCAGCAGCGTAGACGGTTACGAGCAGTACTTC.

The chain links TRBV5-4 to TRBJ1-2, with TRBD1 matching over 7 bases. The CDR3 runs 13 residues. V dropped 0 bases and J dropped 6; count of bases not matched to a gene: 2. Germline V lookup: CDR1 SGHNT, CDR2 YYREEE (reference sequence). CDR3 sequence: CASSLADRDGYTF. The CDR3 region has the DNA TGTGCCAGCAGCTTGGCCGACAGGGATGGCTACACCTTC.

The chain couples TRBV19 to TRBJ2-1; TRBD2 aligns across 11 bases. The CDR3 is 16 amino acids. Trimming at V came to 3 bases and at J to 4 bases, leaving 5 bases not matched to a gene. Germline CDR1 is LNHDA and CDR2 is SQIVND (reference sequence). CDR3 in amino acids: CASSIRLAGGYNEQFF. The DNA for the CDR3 is TGTGCCAGTAGTATCAGGCTAGCGGGAGGATACAATGAGCAGTTCTTC.

The chain links TRBV11-2 to TRBJ2-5, with D possibly TRBD2 on 5 matching bases. This CDR3 contains 15 residues. Deletions cut 7 bases from V and 7 bases from J, with 22 bases between. Germline V gene sequence: CDR1 SGHAT, CDR2 FQNNGV. As DNA, the CDR3 is TGTGCCAGCACCCTATTACAACGGGAACGGGGGACCCAGTACTTC. This encodes CASTLLQRERGTQYF.

The chain employs TRBV7-3 and TRBJ2-1; TRBD2 agrees at 7 bases. The CDR3 extends over 15 amino acids. Germline values: CDR1 SGHTA, CDR2 FQGTGA. V gave up 1 base and J gave up 6 bases; unmatched junction bases: 6. The CDR3 here is CASSLNLAEINEQFF. In DNA, the CDR3 is TGTGCCAGCAGCTTAAATCTAGCGGAAATCAATGAGCAGTTCTTC.

The chain recombines TRBV7-8 with TRBJ2-3; no reliable D call. The CDR3 is 11 residues long. The germline V gene has CDR1 SGHVS and CDR2 FQNEAQ. Between the trimmed V and J ends, which lost 7 bases and 4 bases, there was a span of 6 bases. The CDR3 DNA reads as TGTGCCAGCAACATGGCAGATACGCAGTATTTT. Amino acid sequence: CASNMADTQYF.

The chain carries TRBV25-1 and TRBJ2-6; 12 bases fit TRBD1. Unmatched junction bases numbered 4, after V lost 3 bases and J lost 4 bases. Germline-derived CDR1 and CDR2 are MGHDK and SYGVNS. The CDR3 runs to 17 residues. CDR3 in amino acids: CASSDRDRGPGANVLTF. Here the CDR3 DNA reads TGTGCCAGCAGTGACCGGGACAGGGGGCCAGGGGCCAACGTCCTGACTTTC.

The chain is built from TRBV11-2 and TRBJ2-7, with TRBD1 identical over 7 bases. The CDR3 totals 15 residues. Germline V gene data show CDR1 as SGHAT and CDR2 as FQNNGV. The J segment lost 0 bases and the V segment lost 1 base, leaving 3 bases of the junction unmatched. The CDR3 sequence: CASSLARTGSYEQYF. In DNA, the CDR3 is TGTGCCAGCAGCTTAGCTCGGACAGGCTCCTACGAGCAGTACTTC.

The chain links TRBV29-1 to TRBJ2-1, with D unresolved. V was cut by 3 bases and J by 5 bases, with 8 bases left in between. The germline V gene encodes CDR1 SQVTM and CDR2 ANQGSEA. The CDR3 length is 12 residues. The chain's CDR3 is CSVDFLDNEQFF. The CDR3 region has the DNA TGCAGCGTTGACTTTCTTGACAATGAGCAGTTCTTC.

J is TRBJ1-1 and V is TRBV29-1; D gene unclear. The V and J ends lost 4 bases and 3 bases respectively, with 15 bases between them. The germline gives CDR1 SQVTM, CDR2 ANQGSEA. This CDR3 is built from 14 residues. CDR3 in amino acids: CSVAKGGPDTEAFF. The CDR3 bases are TGCAGCGTTGCCAAGGGAGGACCTGACACTGAAGCTTTCTTT.

This clone was observed a few times. V gene TRBV10-3 combines with J gene TRBJ1-1, with no clear D. The CDR3 covers 13 residues. CDR1 ENHRY and CDR2 SYGVKD come from the germline V gene. V was trimmed by 5 bases and J by 0 bases, leaving 7 bases between them. DNA of the CDR3: TGTGCCATCAGTCCTGACTTGAACACTGAAGCTTTCTTT. This encodes CAISPDLNTEAFF.